The 8 T cell receptor beta chains presented below share a single source sample, sequenced in a study of PD-L1 blockade in urothelial cancer. Time point reported: peripheral blood 6 weeks after treatment start. Sequencing was performed with immunoSEQ multiplex PCR; in TCRdb, only in-frame clones are kept and a portion is missing. The table has tens of thousands of clones, around 84% seen once; the top ten hold roughly 2.5%. Sequenced material: PBMCs, taken around atezolizumab (anti-PD-L1) treatment. Every receptor here comes from a man between 65 and 80 years old with urothelial cancer.

In this sample, this clone turned up a few times. The chain links TRBV7-9 to TRBJ2-2; D is ambiguous. V gave up 2 bases and J gave up 6 bases, with 16 bases separating them. Germline V lookup: CDR1 SEHNR, CDR2 FQNEAQ (reference sequence). This CDR3 region has 16 residues. In nucleotides, the CDR3 is TGTGCCAGCAGCTTATCCTCTAGTCTCGTCGCCGGGGAGCTGTTTTTT. Its translation: CASSLSSSLVAGELFF. Filled out from reference TRBV7-9 and TRBJ2-2, the complete variable domain reads DTGVSQNPRHKITKRGQNVTFRCDPISEHNRLYWYRQTLGQGPEFLTYFQNEAQLEKSRLLSDRFSAERPKGSFSTLEIQRTEQGDSAMYLCASSLSSSLVAGELFFGEGSRLTVL.

This clone came up once. V gene TRBV27 combines with J gene TRBJ2-3; the D gene is possibly TRBD2 (5 bases). From germline, CDR1 is MNHEY and CDR2 SMNVEV (reference sequence). The CDR3 length is 15 residues. With 3 bases removed from V and 5 bases from J, the gap between germline ends came to 15 bases. CDR3 sequence reads: CASSLGRGYGDTQYF. The CDR3 DNA follows: TGTGCCAGCAGTTTGGGCCGCGGGTACGGAGATACGCAGTATTTT.

The J gene is TRBJ2-2, the V gene TRBV5-1; D unresolved. CDR1 and CDR2 from the germline V gene are SGHRS and YFSETQ. Trimming removed 5 bases at V and 1 base at J, with 9 bases between. The CDR3 is made up of 14 amino acids. CDR3 coding DNA: TGCGCCAGCAGTATGAGACAGAACACCGGGGAGCTGTTTTTT. Amino acid sequence: CASSMRQNTGELFF.

This rearrangement joins TRBV5-1 to TRBJ2-5; D possibly corresponds to TRBD1 (6 bases). The V gene lost 0 bases and the J gene lost 5 bases, with 14 bases spanning the gap. The CDR3 length is 15 residues. Germline V gene lookup returns CDR1 SGHRS and CDR2 YFSETQ. The CDR3 reads CASSLVGARGETQYF. The CDR3 nucleotides are TGCGCCAGCAGCTTGGTGGGGGCAAGGGGGGAGACCCAGTACTTC.

V usage is TRBV5-1 and J usage is TRBJ2-5, with D tentatively TRBD2 (6 bases). The germline CDR1 and CDR2 sequences are SGHRS and YFSETQ. V was shortened by 7 bases and J by 0 bases, with 10 bases between the two germline ends. The CDR3 covers 13 residues. The CDR3 sequence: CASDGGDQETQYF. The CDR3 DNA sequence: TGCGCCAGCGACGGGGGAGACCAAGAGACCCAGTACTTC. Full variable domain (missing parts from reference TRBV5-1 and TRBJ2-5): KAGVTQTPRYLIKTRGQQVTLSCSPISGHRSVSWYQQTPGQGLQFLFEYFSETQRNKGNFPGRFSGRQFSNSRSEMNVSTLELGDSALYLCASDGGDQETQYFGPGTRLLVL.

This chain links TRBV19 with TRBJ2-5; 9 nucleotides line up with TRBD2. CDR1 is LNHDA and CDR2 is SQIVND in the germline V gene (reference sequence). The CDR3 is made up of 14 amino acids. The V segment lost 3 bases and the J segment 4 bases; nucleotides outside the gene matches: 3. As DNA, the CDR3 is TGTGCCAGTAGTATCGGCGGGAGGGGAGAGACCCAGTACTTC. It yields the protein CASSIGGRGETQYF.

The chain's CDR3 is CASSVGGSWENIQYF. Here the CDR3 DNA reads TGTGCCAGCAGCGTAGGAGGGAGTTGGGAAAACATTCAGTACTTC. The genes are TRBV5-4 and TRBJ2-4, with D possibly matching TRBD2 (6 bases). The CDR3 runs to 15 residues. CDR1 and CDR2 (germline): SGHNT, YYREEE (reference sequence). V was cut by 4 bases and J by 5 bases, with 16 bases left in between.

This chain joins TRBV5-1 and TRBJ2-5, with D unresolved. Trimming removed 0 bases at V and 1 base at J, with 7 bases between. Looked up from germline, CDR1 is SGHRS and CDR2 is YFSETQ. The CDR3 sequence is 14 residues long. DNA of the CDR3: TGCGCCAGCAGCTTGGCTAGTCCCCAAGAGACCCAGTACTTC. This codes for CASSLASPQETQYF.